These T cell receptor beta chains were read from a single sample in a study of Graves' ophthalmopathy and Graves' hyperthyroidism. TCRdb analysed the multiplex PCR reads with MiXCR anew, one entry per CDR3 protein. Here the sample spans approximately 150,000 distinct CDR3 sequences, around 40% being singletons. Sequencing used peripheral blood. Receptor source: a man under 40 with Graves' ophthalmopathy. The CDR3 runs from the conserved cysteine through the conserved F or W. Each record gives: J gene, D gene, clone size, V gene, CDR3 DNA, CDR3 protein. D genes are given only for firm matches. Size values are once, few and many counts, or a class for expanded clones, and some rows have none.

J gene: TRBJ2-5; D gene: TRBD2; clone size: NA; V gene: TRBV12-3/TRBV12-4; CDR3 DNA: TGTGCCAGCAGTCTCCTTGGCCCCGGGACTAGCTTGGAGACCCAGTACTTC; CDR3 protein: CASSLLGPGTSLETQYF
J gene: TRBJ1-1; D gene: NA; clone size: many; V gene: TRBV27; CDR3 DNA: TGTGCCAGCAGTCCGGGGACTAGGGGCACTGAAGCTTTCTTT; CDR3 protein: CASSPGTRGTEAFF
J gene: TRBJ1-1; D gene: NA; clone size: NA; V gene: TRBV6-1; CDR3 DNA: TGTGCCAGCAGAAAGGACGTCTCTTCTGGCACTGAAGCTTTCTTT; CDR3 protein: CASRKDVSSGTEAFF
J gene: TRBJ2-7; D gene: NA; clone size: many; V gene: TRBV5-4; CDR3 DNA: TGTGCCAGCAGCGGATCCCCGGACCACGAGCAGTACTTC; CDR3 protein: CASSGSPDHEQYF
J gene: TRBJ1-1; D gene: NA; clone size: NA; V gene: TRBV6-2/TRBV6-3; CDR3 DNA: TGTGCCAGCAGTTACAAGACCCGAGCTTTCTTT; CDR3 protein: CASSYKTRAFF
J gene: TRBJ1-1; D gene: NA; clone size: NA; V gene: TRBV7-2; CDR3 DNA: TGTGCCAGCAGCTCCCTGACAGGCGAAAACACTGAAGCTTTCTTT; CDR3 protein: CASSSLTGENTEAFF
J gene: TRBJ1-6; D gene: NA; clone size: many; V gene: TRBV20-1; CDR3 DNA: TGCAGTGCGGCTGCCACTAGGAATAATTCACCCCTCCACTTT; CDR3 protein: CSAAATRNNSPLHF
J gene: TRBJ2-4; D gene: NA; clone size: many; V gene: TRBV28; CDR3 DNA: TGTGCCAGCAGTTTACAGGGAGGCAAAAACATTCAGTACTTC; CDR3 protein: CASSLQGGKNIQYF
J gene: TRBJ2-1; D gene: NA; clone size: many; V gene: TRBV28; CDR3 DNA: TGTGCCAGCAGTTTTGACAGGCAAGCCTACAATGAGCAGTTCTTC; CDR3 protein: CASSFDRQAYNEQFF
J gene: TRBJ2-2; D gene: NA; clone size: NA; V gene: TRBV6-1; CDR3 DNA: TGTGCCACGAAACCCAGGGAGAACACCGGGGAGCTGTTTTTT; CDR3 protein: CATKPRENTGELFF
J gene: TRBJ2-2; D gene: TRBD1; clone size: many; V gene: TRBV7-8; CDR3 DNA: TGTGCCAGCAGCTTCGACAGGGGGCTGGCCGGGGAGCTGTTTTTT; CDR3 protein: CASSFDRGLAGELFF
J gene: TRBJ1-2; D gene: NA; clone size: many; V gene: TRBV4-1; CDR3 DNA: TGCGCCAGCAGCCTAGACGGACGCCAAACCGTAAACTATGGCTACACCTTC; CDR3 protein: CASSLDGRQTVNYGYTF
J gene: TRBJ1-2; D gene: TRBD1; clone size: NA; V gene: TRBV28; CDR3 DNA: TGTGCCAGCAGTTTAAGGGGGACAGTCTATGGCTACACCTTC; CDR3 protein: CASSLRGTVYGYTF
J gene: TRBJ1-1; D gene: TRBD1; clone size: many; V gene: TRBV6-2/TRBV6-3; CDR3 DNA: TGTGCCAGTAGGACAGGGACCAACACTGAAGCTTTCTTT; CDR3 protein: CASRTGTNTEAFF
J gene: TRBJ2-7; D gene: NA; clone size: few; V gene: TRBV5-6; CDR3 DNA: TGTGCCAGCAGCTCATCCTCGGGCGAGCAGTACTTC; CDR3 protein: CASSSSSGEQYF
J gene: TRBJ2-4; D gene: NA; clone size: NA; V gene: TRBV12-5; CDR3 DNA: TGTGCTAGTGGTTTACCCCCGACTAGTACCGACATTCAGTACTTC; CDR3 protein: CASGLPPTSTDIQYF
J gene: TRBJ2-7; D gene: NA; clone size: many; V gene: TRBV20-1; CDR3 DNA: TGCAGTGCAGTGGGCTACTACGAGCAGTACTTC; CDR3 protein: CSAVGYYEQYF
J gene: TRBJ2-7; D gene: TRBD1; clone size: many; V gene: TRBV11-1; CDR3 DNA: TGTGCCAGCAGCTCCGCGCACAGGGGGCCCTACGAGCAGTACTTC; CDR3 protein: CASSSAHRGPYEQYF
J gene: TRBJ2-7; D gene: TRBD2; clone size: few; V gene: TRBV6-5; CDR3 DNA: TGTGCCAGCAGTTACGAAGGACTAGCGGAATACGAGCAGTACTTC; CDR3 protein: CASSYEGLAEYEQYF
J gene: TRBJ1-1; D gene: TRBD1; clone size: many; V gene: TRBV12-3/TRBV12-4; CDR3 DNA: TGTGCCAGCAGTTTTGGGACAGGGGGCGAAGCTTTCTTT; CDR3 protein: CASSFGTGGEAFF
J gene: TRBJ1-1; D gene: TRBD1; clone size: NA; V gene: TRBV7-2; CDR3 DNA: TGTGCCAGCAGCAAGACAGGGGGACCGAACACTGAAGCTTTCTTT; CDR3 protein: CASSKTGGPNTEAFF
J gene: TRBJ1-1; D gene: NA; clone size: many; V gene: TRBV27; CDR3 DNA: TGTGCCAGCAGTTGGGGGGTAAACACTGAAGCTTTCTTT; CDR3 protein: CASSWGVNTEAFF
J gene: TRBJ2-4; D gene: TRBD1; clone size: many; V gene: TRBV6-1; CDR3 DNA: TGTGCCAGCAGTGAGTGGACAGGATCTTTAAACATTCAGTACTTC; CDR3 protein: CASSEWTGSLNIQYF
J gene: TRBJ2-5; D gene: NA; clone size: many; V gene: TRBV11-2; CDR3 DNA: TGTGCCAGCAGCTTAGATTGGACCACAGGGACCCAGTACTTC; CDR3 protein: CASSLDWTTGTQYF
J gene: TRBJ1-1; D gene: NA; clone size: NA; V gene: TRBV2; CDR3 DNA: TGTGCCAGCAGTAAACAGGGACTAGGCACTGAAGCTTTCTTT; CDR3 protein: CASSKQGLGTEAFF
J gene: TRBJ2-5; D gene: NA; clone size: many; V gene: TRBV6-5; CDR3 DNA: TGTGCCAGCAGTTCCCTAGAGGGCCAAGAGACCCAGTACTTC; CDR3 protein: CASSSLEGQETQYF
J gene: TRBJ1-1; D gene: NA; clone size: NA; V gene: TRBV11-2; CDR3 DNA: TGTGCCAGCAGCCTGCACGTGGACACTGAAGCTTTCTTT; CDR3 protein: CASSLHVDTEAFF
J gene: TRBJ1-1; D gene: NA; clone size: many; V gene: TRBV27; CDR3 DNA: TGTGCCAGCAGTTTAGGGCAGCGGAGCACTGAAGCTTTCTTT; CDR3 protein: CASSLGQRSTEAFF
J gene: TRBJ2-2; D gene: TRBD2; clone size: many; V gene: TRBV3-1; CDR3 DNA: TGTGCCAGCAGCCAAGGAATAGCGGGAAACACCGGGGAGCTGTTTTTT; CDR3 protein: CASSQGIAGNTGELFF
J gene: TRBJ2-7; D gene: TRBD2; clone size: many; V gene: TRBV28; CDR3 DNA: TGTGCCAGCAGTTTAATCGGCGGGAGATGGCGGTACGAGCAGTACTTC; CDR3 protein: CASSLIGGRWRYEQYF
J gene: TRBJ2-7; D gene: TRBD1; clone size: many; V gene: TRBV28; CDR3 DNA: TGTGCCAGCAGTCCTCATGGGACAGGGGTGGGTGGGGAGCAGTACTTC; CDR3 protein: CASSPHGTGVGGEQYF
J gene: TRBJ1-1; D gene: NA; clone size: few; V gene: TRBV6-1; CDR3 DNA: TGTGCCAGCAGTCGACCTCAGGGGACGTGGGTAGCTTTCTTT; CDR3 protein: CASSRPQGTWVAFF
J gene: TRBJ2-7; D gene: NA; clone size: NA; V gene: TRBV7-8; CDR3 DNA: TGTGCCAGCAGCTCCTATATCGAGCAGTACTTC; CDR3 protein: CASSSYIEQYF